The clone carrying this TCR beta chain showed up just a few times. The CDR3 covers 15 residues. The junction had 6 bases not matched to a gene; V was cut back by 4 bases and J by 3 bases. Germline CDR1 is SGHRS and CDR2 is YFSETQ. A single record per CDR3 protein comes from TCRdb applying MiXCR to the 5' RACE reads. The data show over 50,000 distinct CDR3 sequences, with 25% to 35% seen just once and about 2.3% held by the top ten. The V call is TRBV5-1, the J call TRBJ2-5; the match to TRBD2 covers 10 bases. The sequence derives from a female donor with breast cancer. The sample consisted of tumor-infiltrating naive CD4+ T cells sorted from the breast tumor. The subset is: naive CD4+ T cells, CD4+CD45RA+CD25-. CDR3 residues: CASSTFLAGEETQYF. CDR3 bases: TGCGCCAGCAGCACATTCCTAGCGGGAGAAGAGACCCAGTACTTC.